This TCR beta chain was found in a study of vaccination and CD4 T cells after COVID-19. The wider study: There were a few convalescent patients sampled at day 14 and again at days 161 to 241 post-vaccination. Stimulation of cells relied on overlapping spike peptides derived from SARS-CoV-2, HCoV-NL63, HCoV-OC43 and HCoV-229E.

About this clonotype: No antigen is known for it.

The CDR3 is 12 residues long. V gave up 0 bases and J gave up 6 bases, with 6 bases separating them. CDR1 and CDR2 (germline): SGDLS, YYNGEE. The study sequenced cultured CD4+ T cell DNA using the Oncomine TCR Beta short-read assay. TCRdb re-called the PCR reads through MiXCR, storing one row per CDR3 protein. Found here are more than 20,000 distinct CDR3 sequences, 42% of them singletons; the top ten hold roughly a tenth. Specified time point: late sampling 161 to 241 days after vaccination in a few convalescent patients. The treatment: approximately nine-day PBMC culture with coronavirus spike peptide pools or control peptides (ViraFEST assay). For ViraFEST, peptide pools expanded antigen-specific T cells, after which the TCRs were sequenced. After being plated at two million per well, PBMCs were cultured with 9.5 to 10 IU/ml IL-2 and around 9.2 ug/ml peptide pools.

The rearrangement links TRBV9 to TRBJ1-2; D unclear. This receptor was identified in a human donor who had recovered from COVID-19. The sequencing used CD4+ T cells from blood, cultured in vitro, collected about 7 months after SARS-CoV-2 vaccination. The CDR3 coding sequence is TGTGCCAGCAGCGTAGATGTGGATGGCTACACCTTC. It codes for CASSVDVDGYTF.